This T cell receptor (beta chain) was identified during a study of molecular identifiers for immune sequencing clone quantification. This clonotype was counted only a few times. TCRdb re-called the PCR reads through MiXCR, storing one row per CDR3 protein. This sample has hundreds of thousands of distinct CDR3 sequences, with 15% to 20% found just once. The germline CDR1 and CDR2 sequences are LNHDA and SQIVND (reference sequence). The CDR3 consists of 16 residues. Trimming took off 7 bases at V and 0 bases at J, with 13 bases between the two ends. The rearrangement joins TRBV19 to TRBJ2-6; D might be TRBD1 (7 bases). The sequenced sample was naive CD8+ T cells from blood, with Jurkat cell RNA spiked in. Subset of the sample: FACS-sorted CD8+CD4-CCR7+CD45RA+ naive T cells. The sequence came from a human donor in good health. Some libraries in this study had Jurkat cell RNA spiked in. The CDR3 spells CASTPGDSSGANVLTF. The DNA for the CDR3 is TGTGCCAGTACCCCGGGGGACAGCTCTGGGGCCAACGTCCTGACTTTC.